The 12 T cell receptor beta chains below come from one sample, sequenced in a study of blood T cell repertoires in COVID-19. Repertoires were generated with immunoSEQ multiplex PCR, while TCRdb's copy carries only in-frame clones and drops some. The data show roughly 40,000 clones, 70% to 90% seen once. Source material: peripheral blood. The source is a man between 65 and 79 years old with acute or convalescent COVID-19.

The chain employs TRBV12-3 or TRBV12-4 and TRBJ2-5; TRBD1 agrees at 7 bases. The CDR3 spans 13 residues. Germline trimming cut 2 bases from V and 4 bases from J; bases unmatched to any gene: 1. CDR3 DNA: TGTGCCAGCAGTTTAAACAGGGGAGAGACCCAGTACTTC. This translates into CASSLNRGETQYF.

The J gene is TRBJ1-5, the V gene TRBV28; TRBD1 is a possible D gene (5 bases). V was trimmed by 3 bases and J by 3 bases, leaving 9 bases between them. CDR3 length equals 14 residues. The germline gives CDR1 MDHEN, CDR2 SYDVKM. In DNA, the CDR3 is TGTGCCAGCAGTTTTCCAGGGATCAATCAGCCCCAGCATTTT. Its translation: CASSFPGINQPQHF.

V and J are TRBV7-6 and TRBJ1-6; possibly TRBD1 for D (6 bases). The CDR3 consists of 14 residues. The V gene's germline CDR1 is SGHVS and CDR2 FNYEAQ. V was pared by 1 base and J by 6 bases, with 7 bases between. The CDR3 loop reads CASSLGTVNSPLHF. DNA of the CDR3: TGTGCCAGCAGCTTAGGGACAGTTAATTCACCCCTCCACTTT.

In its sample, this clone was seen a few times. This rearrangement joins TRBV4-1 to TRBJ2-7, with 8 bases aligning to TRBD1. Germline loops: CDR1 MGHRA, CDR2 YSYEKL. CDR3 length: 14 residues. With V trimmed by 4 bases and J by 2 bases, 4 bases remained unmatched. CDR3 DNA: TGCGCCAGCAGCCTGGGACAGGAGACCTACGAGCAGTACTTC. Encoded protein: CASSLGQETYEQYF.

The chain combines TRBV7-3 with TRBJ2-3, with a weak D call TRBD2 (6 bases). V was trimmed by 3 bases and J by 4 bases, leaving 8 bases between them. Germline loops: CDR1 SGHTA, CDR2 FQGTGA. The CDR3 consists of 13 residues. The CDR3 loop reads CASSFRDSDTQYF. In nucleotides, the CDR3 is TGTGCCAGCAGCTTCCGGGACTCAGATACGCAGTATTTT.

The V and J genes are TRBV25-1 and TRBJ2-1; D remains ambiguous. The length of the CDR3 is 13 residues. Germline lookup yields CDR1 MGHDK and CDR2 SYGVNS. Trimming removed 1 base from V and 7 bases from J, with 8 bases in between. The CDR3 DNA reads as TGTGCCAGCAGTGAATTAACAGAGAATGAGCAGTTCTTC. Amino acid sequence: CASSELTENEQFF.

The V and J genes are TRBV7-6 and TRBJ1-3; TRBD1 matches 7 bases. CDR3 length equals 14 residues. The V and J ends lost 5 bases and 3 bases, in that order; junction bases with no gene match: 4. Looked up from germline, CDR1 is SGHVS and CDR2 is FNYEAQ. Written as DNA, the CDR3 is TGTGCCAGCAGCAAAGGGACAGTTGGAAACACCATATATTTT. Translated: CASSKGTVGNTIYF.

The genes are TRBV6-5 and TRBJ2-7; possibly TRBD2 for D (5 bases). The length of the CDR3 is 14 residues. V gave up 3 bases and J gave up 4 bases, with 13 bases separating them. CDR1 and CDR2 (germline): MNHEY, SVGAGI. CDR3 loop: CASSYGSGKYEQYF. In DNA form, the CDR3 reads TGTGCCAGCAGTTATGGCTCGGGGAAGTACGAGCAGTACTTC.

The rearrangement joins TRBV14 to TRBJ2-3; 7 nucleotides match TRBD2. The ends lost 1 base at V and 4 bases at J; junction bases unmatched: 5. Germline CDR1 and CDR2: SGHDN and FVKESK. This CDR3 region has 15 residues. The CDR3 is CASSQGPSGSDTQYF. Written as DNA, the CDR3 is TGTGCCAGCAGCCAAGGGCCTAGCGGATCAGATACGCAGTATTTT.

This chain uses TRBV6-1 with TRBJ1-2; 7 bases map to TRBD1. The germline V gene encodes CDR1 MNHNS and CDR2 SASEGT. Trimming at V came to 3 bases and at J to 2 bases, leaving 3 bases not matched to a gene. The CDR3 sequence is 14 residues long. For the CDR3, the DNA is TGTGCCAGCAGTGACGGGACAGCCAACTATGGCTACACCTTC. Translating gives CASSDGTANYGYTF.

In this sample, this clone turned up once. The V and J genes are TRBV5-1 and TRBJ1-2; 7 nucleotides match TRBD1. The J segment lost 3 bases and the V segment lost 0 bases, leaving 8 bases of the junction unmatched. The germline gives CDR1 SGHRS, CDR2 YFSETQ. The CDR3 totals 16 residues. Here the CDR3 DNA reads TGCGCCAGCAGCTTGGAACCGGGACAGAGACACTATGGCTACACCTTC. This sequence encodes CASSLEPGQRHYGYTF.

The CDR3 sequence is CASSYSSEVAEAFF. The DNA for the CDR3 is TGTGCCAGCAGTTACTCGTCTGAGGTTGCTGAAGCTTTCTTT. The chain joins TRBV6-5 to TRBJ1-1, with D unclear. Germline V gives CDR1 MNHEY, CDR2 SVGAGI. The CDR3 is made up of 14 amino acids. The V gene lost 0 bases and the J gene lost 6 bases, with 11 bases spanning the gap.